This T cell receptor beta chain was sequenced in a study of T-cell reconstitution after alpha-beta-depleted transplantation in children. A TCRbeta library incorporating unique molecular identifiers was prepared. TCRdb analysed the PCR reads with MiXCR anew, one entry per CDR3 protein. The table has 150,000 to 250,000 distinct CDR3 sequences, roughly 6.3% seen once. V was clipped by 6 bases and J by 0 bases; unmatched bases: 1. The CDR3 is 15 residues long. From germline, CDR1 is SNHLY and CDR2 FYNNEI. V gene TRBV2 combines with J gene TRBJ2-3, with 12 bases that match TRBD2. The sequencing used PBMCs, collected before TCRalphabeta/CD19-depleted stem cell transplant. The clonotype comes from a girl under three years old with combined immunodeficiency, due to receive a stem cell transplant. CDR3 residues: CASSGTSGSTDTQYF. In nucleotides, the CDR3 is TGTGCCAGCAGCGGGACTAGCGGGAGCACAGATACGCAGTATTTT.